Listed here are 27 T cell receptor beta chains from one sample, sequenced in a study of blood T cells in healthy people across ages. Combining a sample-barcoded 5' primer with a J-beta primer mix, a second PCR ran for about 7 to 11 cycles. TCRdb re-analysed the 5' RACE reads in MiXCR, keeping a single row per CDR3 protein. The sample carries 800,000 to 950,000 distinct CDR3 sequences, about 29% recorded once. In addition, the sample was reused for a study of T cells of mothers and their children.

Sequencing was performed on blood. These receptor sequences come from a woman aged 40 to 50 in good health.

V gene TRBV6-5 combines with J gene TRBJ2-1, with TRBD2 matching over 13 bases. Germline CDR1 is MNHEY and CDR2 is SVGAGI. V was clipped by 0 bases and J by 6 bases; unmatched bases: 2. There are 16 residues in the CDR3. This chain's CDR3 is CASSYSRTSGGNEQFF. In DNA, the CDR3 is TGTGCCAGCAGTTACTCTCGGACTAGCGGGGGCAATGAGCAGTTCTTC.

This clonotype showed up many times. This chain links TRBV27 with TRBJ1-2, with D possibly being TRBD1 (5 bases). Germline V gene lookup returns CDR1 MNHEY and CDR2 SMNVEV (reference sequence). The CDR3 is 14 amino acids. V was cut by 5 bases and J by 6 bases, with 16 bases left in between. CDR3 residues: CASSPRTITHGYTF. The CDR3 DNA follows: TGTGCCAGCAGTCCTCGGACAATAACACATGGCTACACCTTC.

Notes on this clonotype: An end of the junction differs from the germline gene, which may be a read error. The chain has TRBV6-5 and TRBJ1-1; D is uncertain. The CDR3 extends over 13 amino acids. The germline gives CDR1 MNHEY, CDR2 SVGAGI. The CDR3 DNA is TGTGCCAGCAGTTACGACTGGAACACTGGAGCTTTCTTT. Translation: CASSYDWNTGAFF.

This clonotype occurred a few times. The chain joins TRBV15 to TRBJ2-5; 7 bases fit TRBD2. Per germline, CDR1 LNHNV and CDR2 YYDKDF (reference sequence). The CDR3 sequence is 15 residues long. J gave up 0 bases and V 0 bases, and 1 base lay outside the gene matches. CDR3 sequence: CATSREGGYQETQYF. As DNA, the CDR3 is TGTGCCACCAGCAGAGAGGGGGGGTACCAAGAGACCCAGTACTTC.

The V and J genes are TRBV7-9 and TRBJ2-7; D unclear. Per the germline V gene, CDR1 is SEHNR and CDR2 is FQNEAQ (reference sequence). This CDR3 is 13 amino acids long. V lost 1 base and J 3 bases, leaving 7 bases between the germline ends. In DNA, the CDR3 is TGTGCCAGCAGCTTAGTGGGCCGCTACGAGCAGTACTTC. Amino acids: CASSLVGRYEQYF. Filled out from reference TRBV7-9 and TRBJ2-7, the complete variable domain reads DTGVSQNPRHKITKRGQNVTFRCDPISEHNRLYWYRQTLGQGPEFLTYFQNEAQLEKSRLLSDRFSAERPKGSFSTLEIQRTEQGDSAMYLCASSLVGRYEQYFGPGTRLTVT.

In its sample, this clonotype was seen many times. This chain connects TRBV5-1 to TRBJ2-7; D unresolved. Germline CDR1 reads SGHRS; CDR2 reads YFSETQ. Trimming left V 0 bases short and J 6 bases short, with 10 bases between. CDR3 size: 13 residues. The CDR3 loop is CASSLEPTGEQYF. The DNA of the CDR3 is TGCGCCAGCAGCTTGGAACCCACCGGCGAGCAGTACTTC.

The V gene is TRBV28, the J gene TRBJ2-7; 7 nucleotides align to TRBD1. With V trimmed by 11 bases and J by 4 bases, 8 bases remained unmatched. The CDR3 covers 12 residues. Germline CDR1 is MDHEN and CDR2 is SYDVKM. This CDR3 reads CAVRNRGYEQYF. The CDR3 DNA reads TGTGCCGTCAGAAACAGGGGTTACGAGCAGTACTTC.

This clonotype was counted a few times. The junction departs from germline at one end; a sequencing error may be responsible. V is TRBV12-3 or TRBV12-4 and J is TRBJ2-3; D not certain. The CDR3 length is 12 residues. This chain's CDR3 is CTSSPWTDTQYF. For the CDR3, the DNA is TGTACCAGCAGCCCCTGGACAGATACGCAGTATTTT.

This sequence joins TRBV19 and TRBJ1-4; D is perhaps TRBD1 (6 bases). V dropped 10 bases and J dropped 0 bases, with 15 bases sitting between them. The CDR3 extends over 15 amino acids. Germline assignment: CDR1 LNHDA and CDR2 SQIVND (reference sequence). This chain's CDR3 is CATSIPGATNEKLFF. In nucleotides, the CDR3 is TGTGCCACTTCTATCCCAGGGGCAACTAATGAAAAACTGTTTTTT.

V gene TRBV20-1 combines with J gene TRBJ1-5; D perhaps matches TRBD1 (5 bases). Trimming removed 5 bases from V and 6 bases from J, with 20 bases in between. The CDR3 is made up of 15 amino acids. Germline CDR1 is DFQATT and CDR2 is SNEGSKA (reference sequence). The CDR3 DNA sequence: TGCAGTGCTTCGGTCGGGGGGAGAGGCAGTCAGCCCCAGCATTTT. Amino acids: CSASVGGRGSQPQHF.

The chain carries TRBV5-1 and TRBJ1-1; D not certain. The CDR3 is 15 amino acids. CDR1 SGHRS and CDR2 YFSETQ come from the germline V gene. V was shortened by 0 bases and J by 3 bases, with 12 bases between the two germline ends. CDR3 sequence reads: CASSLEGGLDTEAFF. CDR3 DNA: TGCGCCAGCAGCTTGGAGGGAGGTCTTGACACTGAAGCTTTCTTT.

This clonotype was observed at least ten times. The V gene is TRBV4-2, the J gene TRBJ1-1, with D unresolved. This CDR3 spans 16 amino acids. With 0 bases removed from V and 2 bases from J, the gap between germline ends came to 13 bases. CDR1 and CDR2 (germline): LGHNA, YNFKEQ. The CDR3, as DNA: TGTGCCAGCAGCCAAGACCCTGGACGGGTCAACACTGAAGCTTTCTTT. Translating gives CASSQDPGRVNTEAFF.

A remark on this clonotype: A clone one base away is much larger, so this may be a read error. This CDR3 is CASSNRQQNRYEQYF. The CDR3, as DNA: TGTGCCAGCAGCAATCGACAGCAGAACCGTTACGAGCAGTACTTC. The chain is built from TRBV7-2 and TRBJ2-7; weak D call: TRBD1 (5 bases). This CDR3 region has 15 residues. The V gene's germline CDR1 is SGHTA and CDR2 FQGNSA. The V end was cut by 5 bases, the J end by 4 bases, with 18 bases between.

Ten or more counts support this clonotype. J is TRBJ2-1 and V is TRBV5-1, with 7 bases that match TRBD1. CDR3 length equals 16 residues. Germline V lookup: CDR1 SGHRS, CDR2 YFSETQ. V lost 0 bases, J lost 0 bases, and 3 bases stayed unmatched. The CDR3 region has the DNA TGCGCCAGCAGCTTGGGACAGGGCTTCTCCTACAATGAGCAGTTCTTC. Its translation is CASSLGQGFSYNEQFF.

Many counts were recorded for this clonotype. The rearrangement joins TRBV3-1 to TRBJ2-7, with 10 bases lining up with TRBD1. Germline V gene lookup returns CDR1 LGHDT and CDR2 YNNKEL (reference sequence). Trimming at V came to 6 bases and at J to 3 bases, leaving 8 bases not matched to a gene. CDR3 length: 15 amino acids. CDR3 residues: CASSPDRGFYYEQYF. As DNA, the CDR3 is TGTGCCAGCAGTCCGGACAGGGGGTTTTACTACGAGCAGTACTTC.

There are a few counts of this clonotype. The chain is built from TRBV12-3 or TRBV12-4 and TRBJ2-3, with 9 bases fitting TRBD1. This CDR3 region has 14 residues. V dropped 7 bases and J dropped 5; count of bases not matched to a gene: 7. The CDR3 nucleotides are TGTGCCAGCAAGACCGGGACAGGGCTAGATACGCAGTATTTT. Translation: CASKTGTGLDTQYF.

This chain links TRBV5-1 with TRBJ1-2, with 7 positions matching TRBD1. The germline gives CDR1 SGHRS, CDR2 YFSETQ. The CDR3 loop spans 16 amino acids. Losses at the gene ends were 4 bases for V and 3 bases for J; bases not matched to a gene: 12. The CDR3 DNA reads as TGCGCCAGCAGCCCCAATTCCCAGACAGGGCACTATGGCTACACCTTC. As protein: CASSPNSQTGHYGYTF.

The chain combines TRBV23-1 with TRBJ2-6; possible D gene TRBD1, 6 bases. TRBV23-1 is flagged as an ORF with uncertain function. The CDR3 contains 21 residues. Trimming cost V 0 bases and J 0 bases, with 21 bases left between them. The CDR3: CASSQSTGSTVEVSGANVLTF. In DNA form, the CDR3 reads TGCGCCAGCAGTCAATCTACAGGGTCCACGGTGGAGGTCTCTGGGGCCAACGTCCTGACTTTC.

CDR3 sequence: CASSFGSVNNEQFF. As DNA, the CDR3 is TGTGCCAGCAGTTTTGGTAGCGTTAACAATGAGCAGTTCTTC. The chain employs TRBV12-3 or TRBV12-4 and TRBJ2-1; D perhaps matches TRBD2 (5 bases). V lost 3 bases, J lost 5 bases, and 11 bases lay in between. CDR3 length: 14 residues.

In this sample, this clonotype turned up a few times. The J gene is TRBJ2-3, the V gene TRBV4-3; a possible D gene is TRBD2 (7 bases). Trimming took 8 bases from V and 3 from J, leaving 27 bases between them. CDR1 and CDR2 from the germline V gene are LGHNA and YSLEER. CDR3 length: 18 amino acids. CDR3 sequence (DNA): TGCGCCAGCTCCCAGATGTATGCGGGGGCTGCCCCGACAGATACGCAGTATTTT. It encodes CASSQMYAGAAPTDTQYF.

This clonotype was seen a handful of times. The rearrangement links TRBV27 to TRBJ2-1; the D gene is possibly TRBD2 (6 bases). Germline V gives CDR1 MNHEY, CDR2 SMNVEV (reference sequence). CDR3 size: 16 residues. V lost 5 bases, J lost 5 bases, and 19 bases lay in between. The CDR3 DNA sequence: TGTGCCAGCAGTGCCACCGCAGCGACTAGGAACAATGAGCAGTTCTTC. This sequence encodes CASSATAATRNNEQFF.

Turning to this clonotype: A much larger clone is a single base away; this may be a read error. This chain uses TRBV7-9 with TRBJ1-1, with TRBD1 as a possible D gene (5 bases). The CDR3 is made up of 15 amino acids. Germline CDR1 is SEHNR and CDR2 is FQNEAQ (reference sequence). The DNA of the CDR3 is TGTGCCGGCAGCCGGGACGGAGACTTGAACACTGAAGCTTTCTTT. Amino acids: CAGSRDGDLNTEAFF.

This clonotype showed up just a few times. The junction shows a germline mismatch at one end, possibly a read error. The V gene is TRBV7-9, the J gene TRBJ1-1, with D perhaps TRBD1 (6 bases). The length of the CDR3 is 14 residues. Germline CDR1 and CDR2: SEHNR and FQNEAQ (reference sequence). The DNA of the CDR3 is TGTGCCGGCAGCATAACAGGGATTAACACTGAAGCTTTCTTT. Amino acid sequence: CAGSITGINTEAFF. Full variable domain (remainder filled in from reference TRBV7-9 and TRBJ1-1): DTGVSQNPRHKITKRGQNVTFRCDPISEHNRLYWYRQTLGQGPEFLTYFQNEAQLEKSRLLSDRFSAERPKGSFSTLEIQRTEQGDSAMYLCAGSITGINTEAFFGQGTRLTVV.

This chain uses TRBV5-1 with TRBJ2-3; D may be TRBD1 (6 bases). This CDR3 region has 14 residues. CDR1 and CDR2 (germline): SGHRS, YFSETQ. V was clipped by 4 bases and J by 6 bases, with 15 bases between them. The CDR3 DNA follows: TGCGCCAGCAGCCCAGGGACAAGGATGGATACGCAGTATTTT. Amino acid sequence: CASSPGTRMDTQYF. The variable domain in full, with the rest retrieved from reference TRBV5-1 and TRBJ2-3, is KAGVTQTPRYLIKTRGQQVTLSCSPISGHRSVSWYQQTPGQGLQFLFEYFSETQRNKGNFPGRFSGRQFSNSRSEMNVSTLELGDSALYLCASSPGTRMDTQYFGPGTRLTVL.

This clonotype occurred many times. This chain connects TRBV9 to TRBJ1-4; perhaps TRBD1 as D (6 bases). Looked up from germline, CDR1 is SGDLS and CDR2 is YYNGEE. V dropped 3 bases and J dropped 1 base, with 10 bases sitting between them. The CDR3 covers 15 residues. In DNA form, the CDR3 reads TGTGCCAGCAGCGCCGGACAGAGAACTAATGAAAAACTGTTTTTT. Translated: CASSAGQRTNEKLFF.

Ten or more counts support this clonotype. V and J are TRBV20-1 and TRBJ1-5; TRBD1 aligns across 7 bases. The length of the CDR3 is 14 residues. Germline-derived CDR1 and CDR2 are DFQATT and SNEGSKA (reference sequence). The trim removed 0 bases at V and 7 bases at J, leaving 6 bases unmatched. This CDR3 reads CSAREQGLRQPQHF. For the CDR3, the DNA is TGCAGTGCTAGAGAACAGGGGCTCCGGCAGCCCCAGCATTTT.

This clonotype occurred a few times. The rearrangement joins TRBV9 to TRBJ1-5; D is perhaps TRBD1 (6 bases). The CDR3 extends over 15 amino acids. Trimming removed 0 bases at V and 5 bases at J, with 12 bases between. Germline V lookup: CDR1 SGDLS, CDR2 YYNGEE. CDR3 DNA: TGTGCCAGCAGCGTAGAAGGGACAACCGATCAGCCCCAGCATTTT. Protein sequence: CASSVEGTTDQPQHF.